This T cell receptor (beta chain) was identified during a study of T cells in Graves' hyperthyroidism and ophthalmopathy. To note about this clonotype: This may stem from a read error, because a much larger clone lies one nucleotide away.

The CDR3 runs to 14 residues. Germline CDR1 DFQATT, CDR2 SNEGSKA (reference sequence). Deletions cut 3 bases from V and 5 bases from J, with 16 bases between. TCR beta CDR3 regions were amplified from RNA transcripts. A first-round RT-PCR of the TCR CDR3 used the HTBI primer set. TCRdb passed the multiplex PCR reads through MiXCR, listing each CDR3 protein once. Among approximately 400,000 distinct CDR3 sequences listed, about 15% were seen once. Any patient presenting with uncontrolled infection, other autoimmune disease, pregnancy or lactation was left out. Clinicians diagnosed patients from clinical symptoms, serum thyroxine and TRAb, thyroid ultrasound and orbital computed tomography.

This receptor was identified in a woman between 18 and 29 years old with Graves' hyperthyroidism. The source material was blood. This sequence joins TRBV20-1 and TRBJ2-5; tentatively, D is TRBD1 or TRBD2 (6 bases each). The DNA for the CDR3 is TGCAGTGCTAGGTTCAACCTAGGGGGGGAGACCCAGTACTTC. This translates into CSARFNLGGETQYF.